The 4 T cell receptor beta chains presented below share a single source sample, sequenced in a study of OX40 agonist ivuxolimab in advanced cancers. Repertoires were generated with immunoSEQ multiplex PCR, while TCRdb's copy carries only in-frame clones and drops some. The sample consists of 35,000 to 50,000 clones, around 87% of them appearing once. Sample: CD4+ or CD8+ T cells sorted from blood, taken in a trial of the OX40 agonist ivuxolimab. Every receptor here comes from an adult with an advanced solid tumor such as melanoma, head and neck, liver or kidney cancer.

V and J are TRBV7-6 and TRBJ2-1; 8 bases are a match to TRBD2. Germline-derived CDR1 and CDR2 are SGHVS and FNYEAQ. Trimming removed 1 base from V and 2 bases from J; junction bases left unmatched: 4. This CDR3 region has 16 residues. The CDR3 coding sequence is TGTGCCAGCAGCTTAGGATGGGGACTAGCCTACAATGAGCAGTTCTTC. Protein product: CASSLGWGLAYNEQFF.

The chain combines TRBV18 with TRBJ2-7; either TRBD1 or TRBD2 may supply D (6 bases each). Trimming stripped 3 bases from V and 0 bases from J, with 12 bases between. Germline V gives CDR1 KGHSH, CDR2 LQKENI. The CDR3 has 15 residues. CDR3 nucleotides: TGTGCCAGCTCACCGGGGGGCACGAGCTCCTACGAGCAGTACTTC. Translation: CASSPGGTSSYEQYF.

The V and J genes are TRBV7-8 and TRBJ1-4; D is undetermined. With 4 bases removed from V and 7 bases from J, the gap between germline ends came to 13 bases. This CDR3 is built from 14 residues. The germline gives CDR1 SGHVS, CDR2 FQNEAQ. The CDR3 protein is CASSSNRRSEKLFF. CDR3 sequence (DNA): TGTGCCAGCAGCTCAAACCGACGCAGTGAAAAACTGTTTTTT.

This clone has a single count. The rearrangement uses TRBV2 and TRBJ1-5; no clear D. CDR3 length equals 14 residues. CDR1 is SNHLY and CDR2 is FYNNEI in the germline V gene. Between the trimmed V and J ends, which lost 3 bases and 2 bases, there was a span of 8 bases. The CDR3: CASSEGFGNQPQHF. The CDR3 region has the DNA TGTGCCAGCAGTGAGGGGTTCGGCAATCAGCCCCAGCATTTT.